The 18 T cell receptor beta chains presented below share a single source sample, sequenced in a study of post-analysis software for immune sequencing data. Study conclusions and caveats: Patients had higher frequencies than controls of five or six TRBV segments, including TRBV5-6, TRBV5-1 and TRBV20-1.

Antigens of these TCRs are unknown. Unique molecular identifiers had been added to the TCR beta cDNA libraries. TCRdb re-analysed the PCR reads in MiXCR, keeping a single row per CDR3 protein. The table shows roughly 800,000 distinct CDR3 sequences, with around 50% occurring only once. The sample taken for sequencing was blood. The receptors originated from a girl aged 10 to 17 with multiple sclerosis.

As regards this clonotype: An end of the junction differs from the germline gene, which may be a read error. The chain employs TRBV4-2 and TRBJ1-2; D gene ambiguous. The germline CDR1 and CDR2 sequences are LGHNA and YNFKEQ. This CDR3 comprises 15 residues. The CDR3 bases are TGTGCTAGCAGCCAAACCCGATCGGGGAACTATGGCTACACCTTC. This gives the protein CASSQTRSGNYGYTF.

The rearrangement links TRBV6-1 to TRBJ1-2, with D uncertain. Germline V gene data show CDR1 as MNHNS and CDR2 as SASEGT. V was pared by 6 bases and J by 4 bases, with 24 bases between. This CDR3 is built from 17 residues. The CDR3 protein is CASRATGVFSSSYGYTF. The DNA for the CDR3 is TGTGCCAGCAGGGCGACCGGCGTCTTCTCGTCATCCTATGGCTACACCTTC.

The CDR3 DNA sequence: TGTGCCAGCAGCTTAGAGTGGGGTAACGGAGCCTACGAGCAGTACTTC. Its protein product is CASSLEWGNGAYEQYF. V and J are TRBV7-8 and TRBJ2-7; D is unresolved. The V gene lost 1 base and the J gene lost 2 bases, with 15 bases spanning the gap. The CDR3 covers 16 residues. Germline CDR1 and CDR2: SGHVS and FQNEAQ.

The CDR3 bases are TGTGCCAGCAGCTCCGGGGGACTAGCGGCAGAGCAGTACTTC. Translated, it gives CASSSGGLAAEQYF. The V and J genes are TRBV7-3 and TRBJ2-7; the match to TRBD2 covers 11 bases. The germline V gene has CDR1 SGHTA and CDR2 FQGTGA. This CDR3 has 14 residues. V was pared by 4 bases and J by 7 bases, with 6 bases of the junction left unmatched.

V and J are TRBV20-1 and TRBJ1-5; TRBD1 matches at 7 bases. The CDR3 totals 15 residues. Germline lookup yields CDR1 DFQATT and CDR2 SNEGSKA (reference sequence). V dropped 5 bases and J dropped 7; count of bases not matched to a gene: 14. The CDR3 region is CSAGRATGLGQPQHF. CDR3 in DNA: TGCAGTGCTGGTCGCGCGACAGGGTTGGGGCAGCCCCAGCATTTT.

The chain recombines TRBV29-1 with TRBJ2-5; tentatively, D is TRBD2 (5 bases). V was trimmed by 3 bases and J by 4 bases, leaving 9 bases between them. Germline lookup yields CDR1 SQVTM and CDR2 ANQGSEA. The CDR3 spans 12 residues. CDR3 nucleotides: TGCAGCGTTGAGTCGGGGATAGAGACCCAGTACTTC. It is translated as CSVESGIETQYF.

The chain is built from TRBV27 and TRBJ2-3; D is perhaps TRBD2 (6 bases). With 0 bases removed from V and 6 bases from J, the gap between germline ends came to 16 bases. Germline CDR1 is MNHEY and CDR2 is SMNVEV (reference sequence). The CDR3 runs 16 residues. The CDR3 spells CASSLSGTLSPDTQYF. The CDR3 nucleotides are TGTGCCAGCAGTTTATCAGGGACTCTATCTCCGGATACGCAGTATTTT.

V gene TRBV12-3 or TRBV12-4 combines with J gene TRBJ2-1, with TRBD2 as a possible D gene (6 bases). The CDR3 sequence is 14 residues long. Trimming took off 6 bases at V and 5 bases at J, with 14 bases between the two ends. The DNA of the CDR3 is TGTGCCAGCAGACTCCGGGACTTCCACAATGAGCAGTTCTTC. As protein: CASRLRDFHNEQFF.

V and J are TRBV4-1 and TRBJ2-1, with 9 bases identical to TRBD2. The CDR3 sequence is 17 residues long. Trimming cost V 0 bases and J 6 bases; bases outside gene matches: 9. Germline CDR1 MGHRA, CDR2 YSYEKL. CDR3 coding DNA: TGCGCCAGCAGCCAAGATGTGGCTAGCGGGGCTCGCAATGAGCAGTTCTTC. Translated, it gives CASSQDVASGARNEQFF.

This sequence joins TRBV6-2 or TRBV6-3 and TRBJ2-6; D remains ambiguous. Trimming took 6 bases from V and 4 from J, leaving 13 bases between them. Germline V gene sequence: CDR1 MNHEY, CDR2 SVGEGT. The CDR3 runs to 15 residues. CDR3 sequence: CASSPLVDGANVLTF. The CDR3 DNA follows: TGTGCCAGCAGCCCTCTGGTAGACGGGGCCAACGTCCTGACTTTC.

This chain links TRBV18 with TRBJ1-1, with D perhaps matching TRBD1 (5 bases). The CDR3 contains 14 residues. CDR1 and CDR2 (germline): KGHSH, LQKENI. Trimming took 1 base from V and 3 from J, leaving 9 bases between them. The CDR3 loop reads CASSPLGRDTEAFF. The CDR3 region has the DNA TGTGCCAGCTCACCACTCGGCAGGGACACTGAAGCTTTCTTT.

This rearrangement joins TRBV5-6 to TRBJ2-3; 7 bases fit TRBD2. In germline, CDR1 is SGHDT, CDR2 YYEEEE. The CDR3 is made up of 12 amino acids. CDR3 sequence (DNA): TGTGCTTCGGCGGGAGAGTCAGATACGCAGTATTTT. Translated, it gives CASAGESDTQYF.

The chain couples TRBV11-2 to TRBJ1-5; TRBD1 matches at 7 bases. With V trimmed by 5 bases and J by 4 bases, 8 bases remained unmatched. Looked up from germline, CDR1 is SGHAT and CDR2 is FQNNGV. This CDR3 is built from 15 residues. This CDR3 reads CASSQGTEENQPQHF. The CDR3, as DNA: TGTGCCAGCAGCCAAGGGACAGAAGAAAATCAGCCCCAGCATTTT.

A word on this clonotype: One junction end disagrees with the germline gene, perhaps due to a read error. The chain has TRBV20-1 and TRBJ2-5; D is possibly TRBD1 (5 bases). CDR1 and CDR2 from the germline V gene are DFQATT and SNEGSKA (reference sequence). The CDR3 is made up of 14 amino acids. In DNA form, the CDR3 reads TGCAGTGCTAGAGATCAAGGGGCCGGAGAGGCCCAGTACTTC. Translation: CSARDQGAGEAQYF.

The gene calls are TRBV20-1 and TRBJ1-5; maybe TRBD1 (5 bases). The germline V gene has CDR1 DFQATT and CDR2 SNEGSKA (reference sequence). The CDR3 covers 14 residues. Trimming removed 7 bases at V and 2 bases at J, with 15 bases between. CDR3 region: CSVGALGGNQPQHF. CDR3 nucleotide sequence: TGCAGTGTTGGAGCCTTGGGGGGCAATCAGCCCCAGCATTTT.

This clonotype was found a few times. The chain links TRBV27 to TRBJ1-5; possibly TRBD1 for D (5 bases). CDR1 and CDR2 (germline): MNHEY, SMNVEV (reference sequence). V shed 6 bases and J shed 5 bases, with 17 bases lying between them. The CDR3 has 15 amino acids. The CDR3 here is CASRPWEGFDQPQHF. As DNA, the CDR3 is TGTGCCAGCAGACCATGGGAGGGGTTCGATCAGCCCCAGCATTTT.

The gene calls are TRBV12-3 or TRBV12-4 and TRBJ1-2; TRBD1 aligns across 8 bases. The V segment lost 7 bases and the J segment 4 bases; nucleotides outside the gene matches: 11. The CDR3 has 15 amino acids. Here the CDR3 reads CASNRQGTPGYGYTF. The DNA for the CDR3 is TGTGCCAGCAACCGACAGGGGACCCCTGGCTATGGCTACACCTTC.

In its sample, this clonotype was seen a few times. This chain links TRBV29-1 with TRBJ2-7, with 8 bases aligning to TRBD1. The V gene end was trimmed by 6 bases and the J gene end by 3 bases; junction bases not matched to a gene: 10. The CDR3 consists of 14 residues. Germline CDR1 SQVTM, CDR2 ANQGSEA. As DNA, the CDR3 is TGCAGCGTAACCGACAGGGGAGCACGCTACGAGCAGTACTTC. This encodes CSVTDRGARYEQYF.